The clone carrying this T cell receptor beta chain has just one count. Its antigen is undetermined. CDR1 is LGHNA and CDR2 is YNFKEQ in the germline V gene. V gave up 4 bases and J gave up 7 bases, with 28 bases separating them. This CDR3 is 18 amino acids long. The data originate from a study of T cell responses to AZD1222 COVID-19 vaccine. Across the whole study: Second-dose groups at about 4 or about 12 weeks were pooled. Whole-study results and caveats: Reportedly, nearly half the spike-specific TCRs target unmutated variant regions. Mapped onto spike, vaccine-associated CD4 TCRs spanned it and were dominant at 160-218 and 743-854.

Produced via immunoSEQ multiplex PCR; TCRdb's table is partial and in-frame only. The sample lists roughly 96,000 clones, approximately 87% seen once, with less than 3.5% in the top ten. This material consisted of peripheral blood, taken on day 0 of AZD1222 vaccination. The receptor was derived from an adult in good health. The rearrangement links TRBV4-2 to TRBJ2-5; D is perhaps TRBD2 (6 bases). This CDR3 is CASSPHLAGGPSVGTQYF. The CDR3 bases are TGTGCCAGCAGCCCCCACCTAGCCGGAGGGCCGTCGGTCGGGACCCAGTACTTC.